This T cell receptor beta chain was identified during a study of blood T cells in healthy people across ages. In germline, CDR1 is DFQATT, CDR2 SNEGSKA (reference sequence). Deletions cut 2 bases from V and 5 bases from J, with 10 bases between. This CDR3 has 12 amino acids. A second PCR of roughly 7 to 11 cycles used a sample-barcoded 5' primer and a J-beta primer mix. Each CDR3 protein is one row after TCRdb ran MiXCR on the 5' RACE reads. The top ten hold 17% of the sample, which has more than 800,000 distinct CDR3 sequences, roughly 26% seen once. Regarding the study as a whole: The percentage of naive T cells correlated strongly with TCR beta diversity.

This clonotype was counted many times. Its antigen is undetermined. This chain joins TRBV20-1 and TRBJ2-7; D perhaps matches TRBD1 (6 bases). Sample: blood. This sequence originates from a woman over 75 in good health. Written as DNA, the CDR3 is TGCAGTGCTAGACAGGGGCGGGACGAGCAGTACTTC. Its protein product is CSARQGRDEQYF.